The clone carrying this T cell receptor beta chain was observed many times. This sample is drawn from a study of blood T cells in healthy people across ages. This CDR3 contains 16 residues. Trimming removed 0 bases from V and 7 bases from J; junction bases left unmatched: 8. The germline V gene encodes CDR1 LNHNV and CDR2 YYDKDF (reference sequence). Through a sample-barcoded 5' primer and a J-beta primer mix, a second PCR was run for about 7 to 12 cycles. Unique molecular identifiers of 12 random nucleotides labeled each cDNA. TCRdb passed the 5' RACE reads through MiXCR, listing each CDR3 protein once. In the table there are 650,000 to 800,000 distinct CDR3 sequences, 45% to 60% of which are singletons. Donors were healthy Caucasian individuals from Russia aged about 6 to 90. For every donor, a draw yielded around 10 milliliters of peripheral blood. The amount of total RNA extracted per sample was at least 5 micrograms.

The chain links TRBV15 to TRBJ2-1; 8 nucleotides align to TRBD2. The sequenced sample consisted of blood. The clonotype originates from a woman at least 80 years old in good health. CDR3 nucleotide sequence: TGTGCCACCAGCAGAGATTGGTCGGCGGGAGGAAATGAGCAGTTCTTC. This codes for CATSRDWSAGGNEQFF.